These 32 T cell receptor beta chains were all obtained from the same sample, sequenced in a study of T cell repertoires in cytomegalovirus infection. In TCRdb, the reads were re-called with MiXCR into one record per CDR3 protein. The sample holds more than 350,000 distinct CDR3 sequences, approximately 31% seen once. Sequenced: PBMCs. Receptor source: a human donor in good health (CMV status not recorded). Some clones in this sample may be carry-over from other donors' samples.

The chain combines TRBV4-1 with TRBJ1-3; the D gene is possibly TRBD1 (5 bases). Trimming shortened V by 3 bases and J by 0 bases, and 12 bases separated the two germline ends. This CDR3 has 16 residues. Germline-derived CDR1 and CDR2 are MGHRA and YSYEKL. The CDR3 region is CASSHPLRGSGNTIYF. DNA for the CDR3: TGCGCCAGCAGCCATCCCTTGAGGGGCTCTGGAAACACCATATATTTT.

This clonotype appeared many times. The chain's CDR3 is CASSVPLAGTQETQYF. The DNA of the CDR3 is TGTGCCAGCAGCGTACCACTAGCGGGGACCCAAGAGACCCAGTACTTC. This chain links TRBV7-2 with TRBJ2-5, with TRBD2 identical over 10 bases. Germline V gene sequence: CDR1 SGHTA, CDR2 FQGNSA. V lost 5 bases to trimming and J lost 1 base; unmatched junction nucleotides: 7. The CDR3 is 16 residues long.

The chain joins TRBV7-8 to TRBJ1-2; TRBD1 matches at 9 bases. V trimming: 3 bases; J trimming: 7 bases; junction bases outside the gene matches: 6. CDR1 and CDR2 from the germline V gene are SGHVS and FQNEAQ. This CDR3 contains 14 residues. CDR3 sequence reads: CASSLTGGAGGYTF. The DNA for the CDR3 is TGTGCCAGCAGCTTGACAGGGGGTGCAGGTGGCTACACCTTC.

This clonotype appeared once. The CDR3 reads CASNQVRIVGGLVETQYF. The CDR3 DNA reads as TGTGCCAGCAACCAAGTCAGGATCGTGGGGGGCTTGGTAGAGACCCAGTACTTC. V usage is TRBV7-8 and J usage is TRBJ2-5, with D perhaps matching TRBD1 or TRBD2 (6 bases each). The CDR3 consists of 18 residues. CDR1 and CDR2 (germline): SGHVS, FQNEAQ. V gave up 7 bases and J gave up 4 bases, with 28 bases separating them.

The rearrangement uses TRBV18 and TRBJ1-2; the D gene is possibly TRBD1 (6 bases). Germline assignment: CDR1 KGHSH and CDR2 LQKENI. V was clipped by 1 base and J by 2 bases, with 11 bases between them. The CDR3 length is 15 residues. The CDR3 DNA reads TGTGCCAGCTCACCACGGACAGCCTCAAACTATGGCTACACCTTC. Its translation: CASSPRTASNYGYTF.

This clonotype occurred many times. The V call is TRBV7-2, the J call TRBJ1-4; weak D call: TRBD1 (6 bases). The V end was cut by 5 bases, the J end by 7 bases, with 14 bases between. Germline CDR1 and CDR2: SGHTA and FQGNSA. The CDR3 is made up of 14 amino acids. In DNA form, the CDR3 reads TGTGCCAGCAGCCCCTCGACAGGTCCTGAAAAACTGTTTTTT. Amino acid sequence: CASSPSTGPEKLFF. The variable domain in full, completed from reference TRBV7-2 and TRBJ1-4, reads GAGVSQSPSNKVTEKGKDVELRCDPISGHTALYWYRQSLGQGLEFLIYFQGNSAPDKSGLPSDRFSAERTGGSVSTLTIQRTQQEDSAVYLCASSPSTGPEKLFFGSGTQLSVL.

This chain joins TRBV10-1 and TRBJ2-2; the D is unclear. CDR1 and CDR2 (germline): WNHNN, SYGVQD (reference sequence). V was shortened by 6 bases and J by 4 bases, with 9 bases between the two germline ends. The CDR3 is 13 amino acids. CDR3 region: CASSPRPTGELFF. The DNA of the CDR3 is TGCGCCAGCAGCCCTCGGCCCACCGGGGAGCTGTTTTTT.

This clonotype was counted ten times or more. The chain uses TRBV7-2 and TRBJ2-2, with TRBD2 matching 8 bases. V dropped 1 base and J dropped 6; count of bases not matched to a gene: 7. CDR1 is SGHTA and CDR2 is FQGNSA in the germline V gene. The CDR3 covers 16 residues. The CDR3 DNA is TGTGCCAGCAGCTTAGGCCGTGCGGGGGGCTCCGGGGAGCTGTTTTTT. This gives the protein CASSLGRAGGSGELFF. Full variable domain (missing parts from reference TRBV7-2 and TRBJ2-2): GAGVSQSPSNKVTEKGKDVELRCDPISGHTALYWYRQSLGQGLEFLIYFQGNSAPDKSGLPSDRFSAERTGGSVSTLTIQRTQQEDSAVYLCASSLGRAGGSGELFFGEGSRLTVL.

This clonotype was observed a few times. The J gene is TRBJ2-7, the V gene TRBV6-1, with 8 bases aligning to TRBD1. CDR1 and CDR2 from the germline V gene are MNHNS and SASEGT. The J segment lost 5 bases and the V segment lost 6 bases, leaving 6 bases of the junction unmatched. CDR3 length: 13 residues. CDR3 sequence: CASSIDRGDEQYF. The CDR3, as DNA: TGTGCCAGCAGCATCGACAGGGGTGACGAGCAGTACTTC.

This chain uses TRBV12-3 or TRBV12-4 with TRBJ1-5; D remains ambiguous. The V and J ends lost 5 bases and 3 bases respectively, with 11 bases between them. This CDR3 contains 14 residues. The CDR3 sequence: CASSTGRDNQPQHF. CDR3 nucleotides: TGTGCCAGCAGTACGGGCAGAGACAATCAGCCCCAGCATTTT.

The V call is TRBV7-3, the J call TRBJ2-3; D is unresolved. Per germline, CDR1 SGHTA and CDR2 FQGTGA. V was trimmed by 3 bases and J by 6 bases, leaving 10 bases between them. There are 13 residues in the CDR3. This chain's CDR3 is CASSFGVTDTQYF. As DNA, the CDR3 is TGTGCCAGCAGCTTTGGGGTCACCGATACGCAGTATTTT.

The rearrangement joins TRBV15 to TRBJ1-5; D possibly corresponds to TRBD1 (5 bases). The germline V gene encodes CDR1 LNHNV and CDR2 YYDKDF (reference sequence). V was pared by 9 bases and J by 6 bases, with 15 bases between. The CDR3 sequence is 13 residues long. CDR3 nucleotide sequence: TGTGCCACGTCGGGGGGTTTGGGTCAGCCCCAGCATTTT. Residues: CATSGGLGQPQHF.

The chain links TRBV6-6 to TRBJ2-2, with D unclear. The CDR3 sequence is 16 residues long. V shed 5 bases and J shed 1 base, with 14 bases lying between them. Germline V gene data show CDR1 as MNHNY and CDR2 as SVGAGI (reference sequence). As DNA, the CDR3 is TGTGCCAGCAGTGGAAGCTTAACACTGAACACCGGGGAGCTGTTTTTT. Its protein is CASSGSLTLNTGELFF.

This clonotype was recorded many times. This rearrangement joins TRBV7-3 to TRBJ2-1; TRBD2 matches at 11 bases. The ends lost 5 bases at V and 8 bases at J; junction bases unmatched: 11. The germline gives CDR1 SGHTA, CDR2 FQGTGA. The CDR3 is 16 residues long. CDR3 region: CASSKLAGGITYEQFF. Here the CDR3 DNA reads TGTGCCAGCAGCAAATTAGCGGGGGGGATTACATATGAGCAGTTCTTC.

V usage is TRBV7-7 and J usage is TRBJ2-2, with 14 bases matching TRBD2. The J segment lost 0 bases and the V segment lost 5 bases, leaving 8 bases of the junction unmatched. CDR3 size: 19 residues. Per germline, CDR1 SSHAT and CDR2 FNYEAQ (reference sequence). The CDR3 DNA reads as TGTGCCAGCAGCGCGAGGGGACTAGCGGGGGCCGCGAACACCGGGGAGCTGTTTTTT. It encodes CASSARGLAGAANTGELFF.

The chain carries TRBV5-4 and TRBJ1-3; D ambiguous. V lost 2 bases to trimming and J lost 0 bases, with 15 bases between them. From germline, CDR1 is SGHNT and CDR2 YYREEE (reference sequence). The CDR3 is 17 residues long. The CDR3: CASSFHGSVSSGNTIYF. In DNA, the CDR3 is TGTGCCAGCAGCTTTCACGGGTCAGTCAGCTCTGGAAACACCATATATTTT.

The chain has TRBV19 and TRBJ2-3; 8 nucleotides agree with TRBD1. Trimming removed 1 base from V and 5 bases from J; junction bases left unmatched: 2. CDR1 is LNHDA and CDR2 is SQIVND in the germline V gene (reference sequence). There are 14 residues in the CDR3. For the CDR3, the DNA is TGTGCCAGTAGTATAGCGACAGGGGTAGATACGCAGTATTTT. Its protein product is CASSIATGVDTQYF.

This clonotype was seen once. Given a much more abundant clone one base away, this may be a read error. The V gene is TRBV7-6, the J gene TRBJ1-1, with a tentative D call TRBD1 (5 bases). The CDR3 covers 14 residues. Germline CDR1 and CDR2: SGHVS and FNYEAQ. The CDR3 nucleotides are TGTGCCAGCAGCCAGACAGCGAAGAACACTGAAGCTTTATTT. Amino acids: CASSQTAKNTEALF. Drawing the rest from reference TRBV7-6 and TRBJ1-1, the complete variable domain is GAGVSQSPRYKVTKRGQDVALRCDPISGHVSLYWYRQALGQGPEFLTYFNYEAQQDKSGLPNDRFSAERPEGSISTLTIQRTEQRDSAMYRCASSQTAKNTEALFGQGTRLTVV.

The chain employs TRBV20-1 and TRBJ2-3; 8 bases match TRBD1. The CDR3 extends over 14 amino acids. Germline values: CDR1 DFQATT, CDR2 SNEGSKA (reference sequence). V lost 4 bases to trimming and J lost 3 bases; unmatched junction nucleotides: 6. The CDR3 nucleotides are TGCAGTGCTATCCGGCAGGGGGCGACAGATACGCAGTATTTT. This encodes CSAIRQGATDTQYF.

The chain has TRBV18 and TRBJ1-1; TRBD1 might be the D (5 bases). The CDR3 loop spans 15 amino acids. The V end lost 6 bases, the J end lost 0 bases, and 14 bases lay between the germline ends. Germline V gene lookup returns CDR1 KGHSH and CDR2 LQKENI. The CDR3 nucleotides read TGTGCCAGCTCGTACTTGGGGCAGATGAACACTGAAGCTTTCTTT. It encodes CASSYLGQMNTEAFF.

Only a few counts were recorded for this clonotype. The chain uses TRBV15 and TRBJ1-2; D might be TRBD1 (6 bases). V was trimmed by 3 bases and J by 3 bases, leaving 8 bases between them. In germline, CDR1 is LNHNV, CDR2 YYDKDF (reference sequence). The CDR3 spans 13 residues. Here the CDR3 reads CATSRDSDYGYTF. The CDR3 DNA follows: TGTGCCACCAGCAGGGACAGTGACTATGGCTACACCTTC.

The chain links TRBV7-2 to TRBJ1-6, with 9 bases matching TRBD1. Germline values: CDR1 SGHTA, CDR2 FQGNSA. The CDR3 totals 16 residues. V gave up 0 bases and J gave up 7 bases; unmatched junction bases: 4. The CDR3 region has the DNA TGTGCCAGCAGCTTAGCGCTGACAGGGGGAAATTCACCCCTCCACTTT. It translates to CASSLALTGGNSPLHF.

In DNA, the CDR3 is TGTGCCAGCAACCCCGGGACAGGGGGCGGTGAGCAGTTCTTC. Its translation is CASNPGTGGGEQFF. This chain joins TRBV27 and TRBJ2-1; 12 nucleotides match TRBD1. The V and J ends lost 7 bases and 9 bases, in that order; junction bases with no gene match: 7. Germline V gives CDR1 MNHEY, CDR2 SMNVEV (reference sequence). The CDR3 covers 14 residues.

In regard to this clonotype: A read error is possible here, since a much larger clone lies one base away. The genes are TRBV6-5 and TRBJ1-1, with D uncertain. The CDR3 runs to 12 residues. Germline CDR1 and CDR2: MNHEY and SVGAGI. V dropped 2 bases and J dropped 5 bases, with 6 bases sitting between them. CDR3 bases: TGTGCCAGCAGTTACGGGGAAACTGAAGCTTTCTTT. It yields the protein CASSYGETEAFF.

The rearrangement joins TRBV20-1 to TRBJ2-6; TRBD2 is a possible D gene (5 bases). CDR1 DFQATT and CDR2 SNEGSKA come from the germline V gene (reference sequence). V lost 0 bases to trimming and J lost 1 base, with 7 bases between them. The CDR3 has 15 amino acids. CDR3 sequence (DNA): TGCAGTGCTAGAGATCGGGATTCTGGGGCCAACGTCCTGACTTTC. Its protein product is CSARDRDSGANVLTF.

In this sample, this clonotype turned up a few times. V usage is TRBV28 and J usage is TRBJ2-1; D is perhaps TRBD2 (6 bases). Germline V CDR1 and CDR2: MDHEN, SYDVKM. This CDR3 contains 17 residues. Between the trimmed V and J ends, which lost 4 bases and 1 base, there was a span of 17 bases. Written as DNA, the CDR3 is TGTGCCAGCAGTTCTTCCGGGACTCCAAATTCCTACAATGAGCAGTTCTTC. Residues: CASSSSGTPNSYNEQFF.

This sequence joins TRBV12-3 or TRBV12-4 and TRBJ2-2, with 11 bases lining up with TRBD2. The CDR3 is made up of 15 amino acids. The V and J ends lost 7 bases and 6 bases, in that order; junction bases with no gene match: 7. Written as DNA, the CDR3 is TGTGCCAGCACCAAGAATAGCGGGGGGGCCGGGGAGCTGTTTTTT. It specifies CASTKNSGGAGELFF.

The rearrangement uses TRBV2 and TRBJ1-6; D is unclear. CDR1 and CDR2 from the germline V gene are SNHLY and FYNNEI. This CDR3 region has 13 residues. V shed 8 bases and J shed 10 bases, with 15 bases lying between them. The CDR3, as DNA: TGTGCCAGCCTTGGGTCAGGAGGATCACCCCTCCACTTT. This translates into CASLGSGGSPLHF.

This chain links TRBV27 with TRBJ2-7; D gene uncertain. From germline, CDR1 is MNHEY and CDR2 SMNVEV (reference sequence). Trimming stripped 1 base from V and 5 bases from J, with 6 bases between. The length of the CDR3 is 12 residues. CDR3: CASSLFAHEQYF. The CDR3 DNA follows: TGTGCCAGCAGTTTATTCGCCCACGAGCAGTACTTC.

V gene TRBV15 combines with J gene TRBJ2-1; D is perhaps TRBD2 (7 bases). Germline-derived CDR1 and CDR2 are LNHNV and YYDKDF (reference sequence). V shed 0 bases and J shed 5 bases, with 17 bases lying between them. The CDR3 consists of 17 residues. In DNA, the CDR3 is TGTGCCACCAGCAGAGATTTTGGGGGGGGGCTTGACAATGAGCAGTTCTTC. As protein: CATSRDFGGGLDNEQFF. The whole variable domain, filled in from reference TRBV15 and TRBJ2-1, reads DAMVIQNPRYQVTQFGKPVTLSCSQTLNHNVMYWYQQKSSQAPKLLFHYYDKDFNNEADTPDNFQSRRPNTSFCFLDIRSPGLGDTAMYLCATSRDFGGGLDNEQFFGPGTRLTVL.

CDR3 sequence: CASSPDSTGSNEQFF. DNA for the CDR3: TGCGCCAGCAGTCCAGATTCGACAGGGAGTAATGAGCAGTTCTTC. V usage is TRBV5-1 and J usage is TRBJ2-1; 7 nucleotides agree with TRBD1. V was clipped by 5 bases and J by 7 bases; unmatched bases: 12. This CDR3 is 15 amino acids long. Germline V gene sequence: CDR1 SGHRS, CDR2 YFSETQ.

The V gene is TRBV7-9, the J gene TRBJ1-1; D perhaps matches TRBD1 (6 bases). Looked up from germline, CDR1 is SEHNR and CDR2 is FQNEAQ (reference sequence). Trimming shortened V by 5 bases and J by 10 bases, and 14 bases separated the two germline ends. This CDR3 spans 12 amino acids. The CDR3 DNA is TGTGCCAGCAGCCTTCCACAGGGCCGAGCTTTCTTT. Translated, it gives CASSLPQGRAFF.